The text below deals with one T cell receptor (beta chain). Treatment was busulfan-fludarabine conditioning, a marrow graft, and cyclophosphamide on days +3 and +4. The data derive from a study of T cells after posttransplantation cyclophosphamide. Repertoires were generated with immunoSEQ multiplex PCR, while TCRdb's copy carries only in-frame clones and drops some. The data hold some 18,000 clones, with roughly nine tenths observed a single time. The origin of this receptor is a female patient aged 35 to 55 who received an allogeneic stem cell transplant from a related donor, was CMV-positive, and had no GVHD. Some T cells may be graft donor cells. Specimen: PBMCs, collected after allogeneic stem cell transplant with posttransplant cyclophosphamide.

The CDR3 sequence: CAWSARETQYF. Here the CDR3 DNA reads TGTGCCTGGAGTGCCCGAGAGACCCAGTACTTC. V is TRBV30 and J is TRBJ2-5; D gene unclear. The germline gives CDR1 GTSNPN, CDR2 SVGIG (reference sequence). The CDR3 is 11 amino acids. Trimming removed 1 base from V and 4 bases from J, with 4 bases in between.